These T cell receptor beta chains were read from a single sample in a study of T cell responses to AZD1222 COVID-19 vaccine. Clones were sequenced by immunoSEQ multiplex PCR, and TCRdb holds only the in-frame ones, with some missing. The data contain 95,000 to 150,000 clones, 87% of them singletons. The source was peripheral blood, collected on day 0 of AZD1222 vaccination. The receptors originated from an adult in good health. Each CDR3 is given with its conserved first and last residue. The D gene is left open where the match is weak. Part of the rows lack a size; the others show once, few, many or a class for expanded clones.

>.|.|TRBJ2-2|TRBV6-2/TRBV6-3
CASSLISNRNTGELFF
TGTGCCAGCAGTTTAATCTCCAACCGAAACACCGGGGAGCTGTTTTTT
>.|TRBD1|TRBJ1-2|TRBV2
CASSPLRGRSEYGYTF
TGTGCCAGCAGTCCCCTGAGGGGGCGCAGTGAATATGGCTACACCTTC
>.|.|TRBJ1-6|TRBV5-4
CASSFLTKNNSPLHF
TGTGCCAGCAGCTTCCTTACGAAAAATAATTCACCCCTCCACTTT
>.|.|TRBJ1-6|TRBV4-1
CASSRRQDGGSPLHF
TGCGCCAGCAGCCGGAGACAGGATGGAGGTTCACCCCTCCACTTT
>.|TRBD2|TRBJ2-1|TRBV5-1
CASRGTERGVYNEQFF
TGCGCCAGCAGGGGCACTGAGCGGGGGGTATACAATGAGCAGTTCTTC
>.|TRBD1|TRBJ1-3|TRBV3-1/TRBV3-2
CASSQGTGAGNTIYF
TGTGCCAGCAGCCAGGGGACAGGGGCTGGAAACACCATATATTTT
>.|.|TRBJ2-7|TRBV5-1
CASSLEGGVPYEQYF
TGCGCCAGCAGCTTGGAGGGCGGGGTGCCCTACGAGCAGTACTTC
>.|.|TRBJ1-1|TRBV12-3/TRBV12-4
CASSFGPGAFF
TGTGCCAGCAGTTTTGGCCCTGGAGCTTTCTTT
>.|TRBD2|TRBJ2-1|TRBV7-8
CASSLVGGRLAGNEQFF
TGTGCCAGCAGCTTAGTTGGTGGAAGACTAGCAGGCAATGAGCAGTTCTTC
>.|.|TRBJ1-2|TRBV29-1
CSVGELLANYGYTF
TGCAGCGTTGGGGAACTTCTAGCTAACTATGGCTACACCTTC
>.|.|TRBJ2-7|TRBV19
CASSAGGLSEQYF
TGTGCCAGTAGTGCAGGGGGACTCTCCGAGCAGTACTTC
>.|TRBD1|TRBJ1-5|TRBV3-1/TRBV3-2
CASSQGRGLSNQPQHF
TGTGCCAGCAGCCAAGGGAGGGGGCTTAGCAATCAGCCCCAGCATTTT
>.|TRBD1|TRBJ1-5|TRBV6-2/TRBV6-3
CASSYFPGQGSNQPQHF
TGTGCCAGCAGTTACTTTCCAGGACAGGGTTCCAATCAGCCCCAGCATTTT
>.|TRBD1|TRBJ1-1|TRBV25-1
CASSATGGTEAFF
TGTGCCAGCAGTGCCACAGGGGGCACTGAAGCTTTCTTT
>.|.|TRBJ2-2|TRBV6-5
CASSYEGTNTGELFF
TGTGCCAGCAGTTATGAAGGGACAAACACCGGGGAGCTGTTTTTT
>.|.|TRBJ1-2|TRBV18
CASSPATEGRGGYTF
TGTGCCAGCTCACCCGCTACAGAGGGACGAGGGGGCTACACCTTC
>.|.|TRBJ1-1|TRBV19
CASSIRGINTEAFF
TGTGCCAGTAGTATCCGGGGTATAAACACTGAAGCTTTCTTT
>.|.|TRBJ1-3|TRBV18
CASSPLRGFSGNTIYF
TGTGCCAGCTCACCACTCCGGGGTTTCTCTGGAAACACCATATATTTT
>.|TRBD1|TRBJ1-2|TRBV14
CASSPRTGGGYTF
TGTGCCAGCAGCCCTAGGACAGGGGGTGGCTACACCTTC
>.|TRBD2|TRBJ2-5|TRBV27
CASSAGLAGGPVGETQYF
TGTGCCAGCAGTGCGGGACTAGCGGGGGGGCCGGTGGGAGAGACCCAGTACTTC
>few|.|TRBJ1-5|TRBV5-6
CASSLNGVGNQPQHF
TGTGCCAGCAGCCTAAACGGGGTTGGAAATCAGCCCCAGCATTTT
>.|.|TRBJ1-4|TRBV2
CASSDPRDADGEKLFF
TGTGCCAGCAGTGACCCAAGGGACGCCGATGGGGAAAAACTGTTTTTT
>.|.|TRBJ2-7|TRBV4-1
CASSPQSSYEQYF
TGCGCCAGCAGCCCCCAGAGCTCCTACGAGCAGTACTTC
>.|TRBD1|TRBJ1-4|TRBV6-5
CASSRTGGSEKLFF
TGTGCCAGCAGTCGGACAGGGGGCTCTGAAAAACTGTTTTTT
>.|TRBD1|TRBJ1-6|TRBV6-2/TRBV6-3
CASSPSLGQGRVSPLHF
TGTGCCAGCAGCCCTAGCCTTGGACAGGGACGAGTTTCACCCCTCCACTTT
>.|TRBD1|TRBJ2-3|TRBV6-5
CASSQGAGDTQYF
TGTGCCAGCAGCCAGGGGGCTGGCGATACGCAGTATTTT
>.|.|TRBJ2-2|TRBV14
CASSQELVAGSFGELFF
TGTGCCAGCAGCCAAGAATTAGTAGCAGGGTCTTTTGGGGAGCTGTTTTTT
>.|TRBD1|TRBJ1-6|TRBV11-2
CASSLGLQGAGTPLHF
TGTGCCAGCAGCTTAGGGCTACAGGGGGCTGGGACACCCCTCCACTTT
>.|.|TRBJ1-2|TRBV4-1
CASSQGAGGYGYTF
TGCGCCAGCAGCCAAGGTGCAGGTGGCTATGGCTACACCTTC
>.|.|TRBJ1-6|TRBV7-6
CASSFNVESPLHF
TGTGCCAGCAGCTTTAACGTAGAATCACCCCTCCACTTT
>.|.|TRBJ1-5|TRBV7-2
CASSLGGGRGNQPQHF
TGTGCCAGCAGCTTAGGGGGGGGTCGTGGCAATCAGCCCCAGCATTTT
>.|TRBD1|TRBJ1-5|TRBV12-3/TRBV12-4
CASSSTGQPQHF
TGTGCCAGCAGTTCGACAGGGCAGCCCCAGCATTTT
>.|TRBD1|TRBJ2-5|TRBV5-1
CASSLSGTGAMTQYF
TGCGCCAGCAGCTTATCCGGGACAGGGGCAATGACCCAGTACTTC
>.|.|TRBJ1-5|TRBV19
CASRPQGSNQPQHF
TGTGCCAGTAGGCCACAGGGTAGCAATCAGCCCCAGCATTTT
>.|TRBD1|TRBJ1-3|TRBV5-4
CASSRDRGSAGNTIYF
TGTGCCAGCAGCCGAGACAGGGGGAGTGCTGGAAACACCATATATTTT
>.|TRBD1|TRBJ1-3|TRBV10-3
CAISDGQGGTIYF
TGTGCCATCAGTGACGGACAGGGAGGCACCATATATTTT
>.|TRBD1|TRBJ1-2|TRBV19
CASSLPGTVAGYTF
TGTGCCAGTAGTCTGCCTGGGACAGTTGCTGGCTACACCTTC
>.|.|TRBJ1-6|TRBV5-4
CASSLRGGNNSPLHF
TGTGCCAGCAGCTTGCGGGGGGGGAATAATTCACCCCTCCACTTT
>.|TRBD1|TRBJ1-2|TRBV19
CASRPGQGFSYGYTF
TGTGCCAGTAGACCGGGACAGGGGTTTTCCTATGGCTACACCTTC
>few|TRBD1|TRBJ1-2|TRBV4-1
CASSLRGEGAGTGNYGYTF
TGCGCCAGCAGCCTCCGAGGCGAGGGGGCGGGGACAGGGAACTATGGCTACACCTTC
>.|.|TRBJ1-2|TRBV3-1/TRBV3-2
CASSLGSNYGYTF
TGTGCCAGCAGCCTCGGCTCTAACTATGGCTACACCTTC
>.|.|TRBJ1-2|TRBV19
CASSIPKPNYGYTF
TGTGCCAGTAGTATTCCTAAGCCTAACTATGGCTACACCTTC
>.|.|TRBJ2-7|TRBV6-1
CASSDRDTGAYEQYF
TGTGCCAGCAGTGATCGGGATACAGGTGCCTACGAGCAGTACTTC
>once|TRBD2|TRBJ2-5|TRBV5-8
CASGRTGGQETQYF
TGTGCCAGCGGACGAACGGGGGGGCAAGAGACCCAGTACTTC
>.|.|TRBJ1-4|TRBV7-9
CASSPRGEKLFF
TGTGCCAGCAGCCCCCGGGGAGAGAAACTGTTTTTT
>once|TRBD1|TRBJ1-1|TRBV4-1
CASSQGDRGHGTEAFF
TGCGCCAGCAGCCAAGGTGACAGGGGGCATGGCACTGAAGCTTTCTTT
>once|TRBD1|TRBJ2-7|TRBV13
CASSPRGQGVTNEQYF
TGTGCCAGCAGCCCCCGGGGACAGGGGGTAACAAACGAGCAGTACTTC
>.|.|TRBJ1-1|TRBV6-5
CASSRGWPDYTEAFF
TGTGCCTCAAGCAGGGGCTGGCCGGATTACACTGAAGCTTTCTTT
>.|TRBD1|TRBJ1-1|TRBV11-2
CASSLSGTGAPRAEAFF
TGTGCCAGCAGCCTTTCCGGGACAGGGGCTCCGAGGGCTGAAGCTTTCTTT
>.|TRBD2|TRBJ2-1|TRBV5-5
CASSHGTSGSSYNEQFF
TGTGCCAGCAGCCATGGGACTAGCGGTAGCTCCTACAATGAGCAGTTCTTC
>.|.|TRBJ2-5|TRBV5-1
CASSLGTLQETQYF
TGCGCCAGCAGCCTCGGGACTCTTCAAGAGACCCAGTACTTC
>.|.|TRBJ2-6|TRBV2
CASYFARGQEVDKGANVLTF
TGTGCCAGTTACTTCGCACGGGGGCAGGAGGTCGATAAGGGGGCCAACGTCCTGACTTTC
>.|.|TRBJ1-2|TRBV5-1
CASSWNPDSNYGYTF
TGCGCCAGCAGCTGGAATCCGGACAGCAACTATGGCTACACCTTC
>.|TRBD1|TRBJ1-2|TRBV12-5
CASGKRTGDGYTF
TGTGCTAGTGGTAAACGGACAGGGGATGGCTACACCTTC
>once|.|TRBJ1-2|TRBV6-5
CASSYSNRYYYGYTF
TGTGCCAGCAGTTACTCGAACAGGTACTACTATGGCTACACCTTC
>.|TRBD2|TRBJ2-3|TRBV18
CASSPLAGGTDTQYF
TGTGCCAGCTCACCCTTAGCGGGGGGCACAGATACGCAGTATTTT